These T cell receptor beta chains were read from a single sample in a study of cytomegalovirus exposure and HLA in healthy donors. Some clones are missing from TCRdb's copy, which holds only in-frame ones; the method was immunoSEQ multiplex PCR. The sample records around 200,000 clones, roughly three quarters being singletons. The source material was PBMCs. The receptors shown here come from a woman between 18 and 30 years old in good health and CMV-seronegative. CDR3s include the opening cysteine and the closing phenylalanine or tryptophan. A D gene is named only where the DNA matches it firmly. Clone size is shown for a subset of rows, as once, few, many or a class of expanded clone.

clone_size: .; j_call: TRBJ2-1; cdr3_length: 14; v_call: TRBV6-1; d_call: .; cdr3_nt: TGTGCCAGCAGTGAACTCAGAGGGCGGGATGAGCAGTTCTTC; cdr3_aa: CASSELRGRDEQFF
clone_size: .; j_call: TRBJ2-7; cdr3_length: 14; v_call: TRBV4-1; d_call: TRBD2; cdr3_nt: TGCGCCAGCAGCCATCGGACTAGCCCGGGCGAGCAGTACTTC; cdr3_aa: CASSHRTSPGEQYF
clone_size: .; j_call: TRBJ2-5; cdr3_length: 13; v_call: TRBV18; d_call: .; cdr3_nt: TGTGCCAGCTCACCGGGGGCCGGGGAGACCCAGTACTTC; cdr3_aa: CASSPGAGETQYF
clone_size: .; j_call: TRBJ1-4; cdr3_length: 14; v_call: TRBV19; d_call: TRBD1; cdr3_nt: TGTGCCAGTAGTACTCAGGGGGCGAGTGAAAAACTGTTTTTT; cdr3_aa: CASSTQGASEKLFF
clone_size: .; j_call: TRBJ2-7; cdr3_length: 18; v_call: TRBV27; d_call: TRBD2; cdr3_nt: TGTGCCAGCAGTACTAGCGGGGGGGGGACGTTCAGTTCCTACGAGCAGTACTTC; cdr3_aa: CASSTSGGGTFSSYEQYF
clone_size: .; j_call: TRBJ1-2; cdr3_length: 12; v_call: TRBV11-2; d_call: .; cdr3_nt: TGTGCCAGCAGCTTAGGATCTGGCGGCTACACCTTC; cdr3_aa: CASSLGSGGYTF
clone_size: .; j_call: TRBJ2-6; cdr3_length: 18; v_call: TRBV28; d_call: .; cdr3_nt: TGTGCCAGCAGTTTCCCCACGACAGGAAGCTCTGGGGCCAACGTCCTGACTTTC; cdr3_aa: CASSFPTTGSSGANVLTF
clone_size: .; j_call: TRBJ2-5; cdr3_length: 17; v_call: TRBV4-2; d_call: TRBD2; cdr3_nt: TGTGCCAGCAGCCAAGACAACGGGGGGGCAGGGCAAGAGACCCAGTACTTC; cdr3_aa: CASSQDNGGAGQETQYF
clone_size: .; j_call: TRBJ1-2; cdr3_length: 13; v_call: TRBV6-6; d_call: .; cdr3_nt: TGTGCCAGCAGTCAGTGGACAGTCTATGGCTACACCTTC; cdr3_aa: CASSQWTVYGYTF
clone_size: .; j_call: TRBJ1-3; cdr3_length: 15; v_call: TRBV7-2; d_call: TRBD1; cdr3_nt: TGTGCCAGCAGCCGAGACGGGGACAGGGGAAACACCATATATTTT; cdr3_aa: CASSRDGDRGNTIYF
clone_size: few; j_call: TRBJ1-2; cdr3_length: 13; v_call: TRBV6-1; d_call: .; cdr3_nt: TGTGCCAGCAGCCGCAATGAAGGGGATGGCTACACCTTC; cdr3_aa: CASSRNEGDGYTF
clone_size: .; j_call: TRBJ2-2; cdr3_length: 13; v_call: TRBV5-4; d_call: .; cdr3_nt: TGTGCCAGCAGCTTCGGGGTTGGCGGGGAGCTGTTTTTT; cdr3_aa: CASSFGVGGELFF
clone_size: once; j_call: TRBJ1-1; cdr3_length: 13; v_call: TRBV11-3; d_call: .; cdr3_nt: TGTGCCAGCAGCTCTACAGGGTACACTGAAGCTTTCTTT; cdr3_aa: CASSSTGYTEAFF
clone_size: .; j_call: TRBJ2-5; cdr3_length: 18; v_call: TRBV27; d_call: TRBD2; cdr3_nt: TGTGCCAGCAGTTCGAAAGGGACTAGCGGGGGCCGGAGGGAGACCCAGTACTTC; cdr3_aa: CASSSKGTSGGRRETQYF
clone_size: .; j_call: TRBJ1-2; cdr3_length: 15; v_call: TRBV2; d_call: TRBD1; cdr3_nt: TGTGCCAGCAGATTTGGTCGTGGGACAGGGGATGGCTACACCTTC; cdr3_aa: CASRFGRGTGDGYTF
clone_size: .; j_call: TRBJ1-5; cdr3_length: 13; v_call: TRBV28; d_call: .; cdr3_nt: TGTGCCAGCAGTTTAAGCTTTAATCAGCCCCAGCATTTT; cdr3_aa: CASSLSFNQPQHF
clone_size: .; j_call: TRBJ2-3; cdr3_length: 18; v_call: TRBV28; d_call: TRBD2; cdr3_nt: TGTGCCAGCAGCTTATTGCCCGGGACTAGCGGGAGAACAGATACGCAGTATTTT; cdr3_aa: CASSLLPGTSGRTDTQYF
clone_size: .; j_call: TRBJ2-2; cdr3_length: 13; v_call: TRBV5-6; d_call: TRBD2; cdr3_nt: TGTGCCAGTCTCCTAGCGGGAGCCGGGGAGCTGTTTTTT; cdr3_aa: CASLLAGAGELFF
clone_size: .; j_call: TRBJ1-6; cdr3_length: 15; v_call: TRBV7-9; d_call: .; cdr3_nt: TGTGCCAGCAGCTCTAGTGGAGGGAATAATTCACCCCTCCACTTT; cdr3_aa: CASSSSGGNNSPLHF
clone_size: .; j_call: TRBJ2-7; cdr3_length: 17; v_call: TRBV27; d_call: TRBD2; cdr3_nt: TGTGCCAGCAGTCCCGGACTAGCGGGGGGTGAGAACTACGAGCAGTACTTC; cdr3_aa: CASSPGLAGGENYEQYF